Detailed here is one T cell receptor beta chain. The antigen is not known. This specimen comes from a study of cytomegalovirus exposure and HLA in healthy donors. General observations from the study: TRBV6-2, TRBV6-3 and other indistinguishable V segments were excluded.

13 Jbeta primers and 60 Vbeta primers were used for the PCR. Measured with immunoSEQ multiplex PCR; TCRdb has only the in-frame clones, and not every one. The repertoire holds about 120,000 clones, over 60% seen once, with roughly 2.5% in the top ten. CDR1 LGHNA and CDR2 YNFKEQ come from the germline V gene. CDR3 length: 16 residues. Trimming removed 0 bases from V and 3 bases from J, with 14 bases in between. Sequencing was done on a sample of PBMCs. The chain is built from TRBV4-2 and TRBJ1-1, with D unresolved. This TCR was recovered from a woman aged 35 to 49 in good health and CMV-seropositive. As DNA, the CDR3 is TGTGCCAGCAGCCAAGATTCAACAGCCCATTACACTGAAGCTTTCTTT. Translated: CASSQDSTAHYTEAFF.